This T cell receptor beta chain was profiled in a study of vaccination effects on CD4 cells after COVID-19. Turning to the study itself: Antigen-specific CD4+ T cells expanded by the ViraFEST assay with viral peptide pools were then sequenced.

Germline lookup yields CDR1 MDHEN and CDR2 SYDVKM. Trimming cost V 7 bases and J 2 bases, with 23 bases left between them. The CDR3 runs to 17 residues. When less than 13 days of culture had elapsed, CD4+ T cells were isolated. No vaccinee had earlier SARS-CoV-2 infection, and nucleocapsid antibodies were negative. On day 3 and again on day 7, half the medium was replaced with IL-2 medium. As concerns this clone: Its antigen is unidentified.

TCRdb's table, derived via immunoSEQ multiplex PCR, lists solely in-frame clones and lacks some. The data contain over 45,000 clones, roughly 80% of them seen just once; the ten biggest clones take up approximately 2.8%. This sequence was found in a human donor who received a COVID-19 vaccine. The source was CD4+ T cells from PBMCs cultured without peptide, collected before COVID-19 vaccination. The genes are TRBV28 and TRBJ2-5; either TRBD1 or TRBD2 may fit D (5 bases each). The CDR3 sequence is CASTRGGRFRGQETQYF. The CDR3 DNA sequence: TGTGCCAGCACCCGGGGCGGACGGTTCAGAGGTCAAGAGACCCAGTACTTC.